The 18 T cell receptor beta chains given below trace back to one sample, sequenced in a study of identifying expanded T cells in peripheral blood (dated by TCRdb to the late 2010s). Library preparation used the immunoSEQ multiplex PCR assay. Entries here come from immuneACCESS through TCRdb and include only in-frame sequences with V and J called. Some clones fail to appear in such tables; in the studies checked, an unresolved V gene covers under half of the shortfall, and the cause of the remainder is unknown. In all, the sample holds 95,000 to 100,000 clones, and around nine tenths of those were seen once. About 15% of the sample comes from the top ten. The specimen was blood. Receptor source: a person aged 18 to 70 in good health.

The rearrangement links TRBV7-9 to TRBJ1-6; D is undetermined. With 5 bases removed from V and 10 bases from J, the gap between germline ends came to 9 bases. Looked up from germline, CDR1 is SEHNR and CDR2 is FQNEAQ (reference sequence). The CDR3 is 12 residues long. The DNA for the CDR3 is TGTGCCAGCAGCCCCCCTGGGTCACCCCTCCACTTT. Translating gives CASSPPGSPLHF.

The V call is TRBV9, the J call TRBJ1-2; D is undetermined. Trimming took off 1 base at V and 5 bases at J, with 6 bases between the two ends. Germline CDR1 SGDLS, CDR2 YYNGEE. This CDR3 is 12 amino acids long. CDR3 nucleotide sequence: TGTGCCAGCAGCGTACAGGATTATGGCTACACCTTC. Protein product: CASSVQDYGYTF.

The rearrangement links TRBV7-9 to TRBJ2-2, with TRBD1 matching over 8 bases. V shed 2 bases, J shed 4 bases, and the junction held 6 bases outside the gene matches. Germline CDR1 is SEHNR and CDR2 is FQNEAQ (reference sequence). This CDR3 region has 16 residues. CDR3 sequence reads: CASSLLVTGGTGELFF. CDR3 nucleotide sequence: TGTGCCAGCAGCTTACTGGTAACAGGGGGCACCGGGGAGCTGTTTTTT.

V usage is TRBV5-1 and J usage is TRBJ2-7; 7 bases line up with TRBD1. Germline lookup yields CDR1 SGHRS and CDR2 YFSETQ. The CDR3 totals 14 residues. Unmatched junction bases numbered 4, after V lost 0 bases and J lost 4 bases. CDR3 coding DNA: TGCGCCAGCAGCTTGGGAGGGGGCTCTTACGAGCAGTACTTC. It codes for CASSLGGGSYEQYF.

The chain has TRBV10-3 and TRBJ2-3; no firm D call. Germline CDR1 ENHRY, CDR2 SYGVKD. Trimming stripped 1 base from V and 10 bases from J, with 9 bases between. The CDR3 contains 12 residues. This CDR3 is CAISELAIAQYF. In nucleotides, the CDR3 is TGTGCCATCAGTGAGTTAGCAATTGCGCAGTATTTT.

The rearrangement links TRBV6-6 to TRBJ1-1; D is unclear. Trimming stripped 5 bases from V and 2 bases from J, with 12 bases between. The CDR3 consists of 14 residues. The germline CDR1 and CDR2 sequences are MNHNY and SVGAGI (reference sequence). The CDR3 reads CASSVGLLNTEAFF. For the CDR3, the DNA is TGTGCCAGCAGTGTCGGACTGCTCAACACTGAAGCTTTCTTT.

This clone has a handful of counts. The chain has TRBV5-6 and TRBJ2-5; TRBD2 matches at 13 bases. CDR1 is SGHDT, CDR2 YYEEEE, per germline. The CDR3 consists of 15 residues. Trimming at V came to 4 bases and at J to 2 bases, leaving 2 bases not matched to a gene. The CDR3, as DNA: TGTGCCAGCAGCCCGACTAGCGGGGGGCAAGAGACCCAGTACTTC. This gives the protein CASSPTSGGQETQYF.

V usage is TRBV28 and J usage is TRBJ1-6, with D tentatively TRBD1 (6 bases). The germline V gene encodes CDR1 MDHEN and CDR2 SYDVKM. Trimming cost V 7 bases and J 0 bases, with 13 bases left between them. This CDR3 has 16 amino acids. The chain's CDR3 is CASTGTSSSYNSPLHF. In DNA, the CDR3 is TGTGCCAGCACCGGGACATCGAGCTCCTATAATTCACCCCTCCACTTT.

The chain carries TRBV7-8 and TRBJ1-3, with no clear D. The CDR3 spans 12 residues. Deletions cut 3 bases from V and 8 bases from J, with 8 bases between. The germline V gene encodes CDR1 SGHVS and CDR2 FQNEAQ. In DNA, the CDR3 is TGTGCCAGCAGCTTCGGCGGCCACACCATATATTTT. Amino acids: CASSFGGHTIYF. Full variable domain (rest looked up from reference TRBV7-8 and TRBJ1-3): GAGVSQSPRYKVAKRGQDVALRCDPISGHVSLFWYQQALGQGPEFLTYFQNEAQLDKSGLPSDRFFAERPEGSVSTLKIQRTQQEDSAVYLCASSFGGHTIYFGEGSWLTVV.

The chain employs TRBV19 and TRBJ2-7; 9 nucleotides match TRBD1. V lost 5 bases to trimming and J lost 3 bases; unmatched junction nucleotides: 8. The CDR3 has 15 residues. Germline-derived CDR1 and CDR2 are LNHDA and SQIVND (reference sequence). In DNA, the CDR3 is TGTGCCAGTAGTCCCGGGACAGGGACAGGCTACGAGCAGTACTTC. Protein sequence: CASSPGTGTGYEQYF.

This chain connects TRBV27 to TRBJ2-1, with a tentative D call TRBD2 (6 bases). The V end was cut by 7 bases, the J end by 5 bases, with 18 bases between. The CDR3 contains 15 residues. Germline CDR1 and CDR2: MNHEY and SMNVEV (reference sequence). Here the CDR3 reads CASNQLAGLNNEQFF. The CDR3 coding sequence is TGTGCCAGCAACCAGCTCGCGGGGCTTAACAATGAGCAGTTCTTC.

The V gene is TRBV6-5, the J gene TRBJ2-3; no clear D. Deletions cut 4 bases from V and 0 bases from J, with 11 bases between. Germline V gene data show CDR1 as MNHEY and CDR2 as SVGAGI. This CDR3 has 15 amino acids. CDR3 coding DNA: TGTGCCAGCAGTTCCGTCATACTTAGCACAGATACGCAGTATTTT. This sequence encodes CASSSVILSTDTQYF.

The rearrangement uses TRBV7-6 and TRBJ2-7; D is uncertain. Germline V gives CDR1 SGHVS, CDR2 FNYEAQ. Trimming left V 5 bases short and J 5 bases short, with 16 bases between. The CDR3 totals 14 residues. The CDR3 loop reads CASSPSIFANEQYF. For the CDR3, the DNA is TGTGCCAGCAGCCCCTCAATTTTCGCGAACGAGCAGTACTTC.

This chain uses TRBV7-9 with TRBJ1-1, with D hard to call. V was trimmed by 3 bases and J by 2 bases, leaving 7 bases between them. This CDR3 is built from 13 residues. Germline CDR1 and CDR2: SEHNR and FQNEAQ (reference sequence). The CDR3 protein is CASSFIDNTEAFF. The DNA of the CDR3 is TGTGCCAGCAGCTTCATAGATAACACTGAAGCTTTCTTT.

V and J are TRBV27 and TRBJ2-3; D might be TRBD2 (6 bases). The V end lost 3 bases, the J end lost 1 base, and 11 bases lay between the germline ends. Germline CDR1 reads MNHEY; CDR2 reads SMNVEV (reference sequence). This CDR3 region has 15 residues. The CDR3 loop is CASSFLPGGTDTQYF. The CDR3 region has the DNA TGTGCCAGCAGTTTCCTTCCGGGGGGCACAGATACGCAGTATTTT.

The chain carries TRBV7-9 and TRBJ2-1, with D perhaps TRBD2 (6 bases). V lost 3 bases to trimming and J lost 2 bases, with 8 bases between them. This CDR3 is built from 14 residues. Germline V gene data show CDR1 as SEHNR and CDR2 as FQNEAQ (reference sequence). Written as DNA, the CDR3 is TGTGCCAGCAGCTTCGCGGGGCCCTACAATGAGCAGTTCTTC. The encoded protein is CASSFAGPYNEQFF.

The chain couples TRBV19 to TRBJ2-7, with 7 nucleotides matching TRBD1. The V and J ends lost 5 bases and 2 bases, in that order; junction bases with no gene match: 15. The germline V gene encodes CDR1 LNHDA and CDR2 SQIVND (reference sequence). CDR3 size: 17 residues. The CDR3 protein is CASSPPPHRGVTYEQYF. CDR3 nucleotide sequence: TGTGCCAGTAGTCCCCCGCCGCACAGGGGAGTAACCTACGAGCAGTACTTC. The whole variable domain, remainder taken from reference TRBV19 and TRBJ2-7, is DGGITQSPKYLFRKEGQNVTLSCEQNLNHDAMYWYRQDPGQGLRLIYYSQIVNDFQKGDIAEGYSVSREKKESFPLTVTSAQKNPTAFYLCASSPPPHRGVTYEQYFGPGTRLTVT.

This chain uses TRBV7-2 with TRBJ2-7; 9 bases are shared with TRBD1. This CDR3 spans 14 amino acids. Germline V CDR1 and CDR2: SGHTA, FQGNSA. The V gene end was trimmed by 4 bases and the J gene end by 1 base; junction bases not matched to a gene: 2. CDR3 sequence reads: CASSSGTGSYEQYF. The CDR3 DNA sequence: TGTGCCAGCAGCTCCGGGACAGGGTCCTACGAGCAGTACTTC.